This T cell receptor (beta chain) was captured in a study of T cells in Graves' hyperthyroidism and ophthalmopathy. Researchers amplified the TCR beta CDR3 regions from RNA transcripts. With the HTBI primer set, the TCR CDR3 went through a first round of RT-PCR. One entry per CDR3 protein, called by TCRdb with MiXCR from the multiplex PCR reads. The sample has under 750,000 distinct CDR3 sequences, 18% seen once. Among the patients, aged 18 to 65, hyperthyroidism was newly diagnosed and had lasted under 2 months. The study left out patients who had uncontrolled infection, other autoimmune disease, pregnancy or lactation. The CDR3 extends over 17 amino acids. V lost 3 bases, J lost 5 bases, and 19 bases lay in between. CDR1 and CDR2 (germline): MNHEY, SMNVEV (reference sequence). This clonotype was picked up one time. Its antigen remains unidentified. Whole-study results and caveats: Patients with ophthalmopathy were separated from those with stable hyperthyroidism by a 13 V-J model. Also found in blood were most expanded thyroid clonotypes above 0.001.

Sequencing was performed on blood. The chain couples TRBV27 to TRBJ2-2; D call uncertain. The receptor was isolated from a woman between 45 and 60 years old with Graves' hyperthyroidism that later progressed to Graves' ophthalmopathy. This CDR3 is CASSFRSDSLFTGELFF. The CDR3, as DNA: TGTGCCAGCAGTTTCAGGTCCGACTCACTATTTACCGGGGAGCTGTTTTTT.